The 4 T cell receptor beta chains given below trace back to one sample, sequenced in a study of T-cell memory formation after mild COVID-19. MiXCR was run by TCRdb on the 5' RACE reads, yielding one entry per CDR3 protein. The data show tens of thousands of distinct CDR3 sequences, about 7.3% seen once. The sequencing sample was made of PBMCs or a T cell subset sorted from them (not recorded which). The receptor set was obtained from a man aged 18 to 29 who had mild COVID-19 (a few samples of this study predate the infection). Cell type and time point are not known.

This clonotype has just a few counts. V gene TRBV14 combines with J gene TRBJ1-4, with D maybe TRBD1 (5 bases). Trimming took 5 bases from V and 5 from J, leaving 9 bases between them. CDR1 is SGHDN and CDR2 is FVKESK in the germline V gene. CDR3 length: 13 amino acids. CDR3 amino acids: CASSGARNEKLFF. Written as DNA, the CDR3 is TGTGCCAGCAGCGGGGCCCGAAATGAAAAACTGTTTTTT.

This clonotype was counted only a few times. The chain uses TRBV2 and TRBJ2-1, with 7 bases matching TRBD2. The ends lost 3 bases at V and 10 bases at J; junction bases unmatched: 12. Germline-derived CDR1 and CDR2 are SNHLY and FYNNEI. The CDR3 totals 15 residues. CDR3 region: CASSERGKTPSEQFF. The CDR3 DNA is TGTGCCAGCAGTGAGCGGGGGAAAACGCCCTCCGAGCAGTTCTTC.

This clonotype was picked up a small number of times. The CDR3 DNA reads as TGTGCCAGCAGTTTACTTCTTATAGCCAATGAGCAGTTCTTC. Its translation: CASSLLLIANEQFF. The chain recombines TRBV12-3 or TRBV12-4 with TRBJ2-1; D is undetermined. CDR3 length equals 14 residues. V gave up 2 bases and J gave up 6 bases, with 11 bases separating them.

The V gene is TRBV20-1, the J gene TRBJ2-3; 11 bases map to TRBD1. This CDR3 region has 14 residues. Unmatched junction bases numbered 4, after V lost 5 bases and J lost 3 bases. CDR1 and CDR2 from the germline V gene are DFQATT and SNEGSKA (reference sequence). The CDR3 region is CSAGTGGLTDTQYF. The CDR3 DNA sequence: TGCAGTGCTGGGACAGGGGGTCTGACAGATACGCAGTATTTT.